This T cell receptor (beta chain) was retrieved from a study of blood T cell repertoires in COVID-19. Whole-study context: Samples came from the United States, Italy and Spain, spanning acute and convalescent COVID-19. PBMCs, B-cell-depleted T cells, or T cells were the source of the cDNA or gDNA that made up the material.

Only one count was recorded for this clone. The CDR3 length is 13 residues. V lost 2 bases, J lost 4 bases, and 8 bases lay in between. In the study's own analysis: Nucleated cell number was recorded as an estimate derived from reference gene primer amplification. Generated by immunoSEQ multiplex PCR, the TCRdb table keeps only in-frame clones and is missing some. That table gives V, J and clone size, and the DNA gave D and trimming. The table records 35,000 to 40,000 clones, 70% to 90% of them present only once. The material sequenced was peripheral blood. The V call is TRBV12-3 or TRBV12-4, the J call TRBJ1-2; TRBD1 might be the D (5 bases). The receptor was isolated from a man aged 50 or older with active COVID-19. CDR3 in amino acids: CASSLSDSYGYTF. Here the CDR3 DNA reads TGTGCCAGCAGTTTAAGTGACAGCTATGGCTACACCTTC.